This TCR beta chain was obtained from a study of blood T cell repertoires in COVID-19. Study overall: Both acute and convalescent COVID-19 samples were obtained from the United States, Italy and Spain.

The data were produced by immunoSEQ multiplex PCR, yet TCRdb's version contains in-frame clones alone and is incomplete. The sample yields 30,000 to 35,000 clones, about four fifths seen once. Sequencing used peripheral blood. The sequence derives from a man aged 80 or over with active or convalescent COVID-19.

Here the CDR3 reads CASSLSAETQYF. The CDR3 DNA is TGTGCCAGCAGTTTGAGTGCGGAGACCCAGTACTTC. The chain uses TRBV28 and TRBJ2-5; no definite D call. This CDR3 region has 12 residues. Trimming shortened V by 3 bases and J by 5 bases, and 7 bases separated the two germline ends. CDR1 and CDR2 (germline): MDHEN, SYDVKM.